Below, 21 T cell receptor beta chains from the same sample are listed, as sequenced in a study of early T cells in non-severe SARS-CoV-2 infection. In TCRdb, the 5' RACE reads were re-called with MiXCR into one record per CDR3 protein. The sample has 74,000 or so distinct CDR3 sequences; approximately 10% are singletons. The sequenced sample was whole blood. Source of these receptors: an adult who was a healthcare worker with PCR-confirmed SARS-CoV-2 infection or an uninfected control (not recorded which).

A few counts support this clonotype. The V gene is TRBV5-1, the J gene TRBJ2-3; 10 bases are shared with TRBD2. CDR1 is SGHRS and CDR2 is YFSETQ in the germline V gene. The J segment lost 2 bases and the V segment lost 0 bases, leaving 3 bases of the junction unmatched. This CDR3 spans 16 amino acids. The DNA of the CDR3 is TGCGCCAGCAGCTTGGTTAGCGGGGGGATCACAGATACGCAGTATTTT. Encoded protein: CASSLVSGGITDTQYF.

This chain links TRBV18 with TRBJ1-2, with TRBD1 matching over 7 bases. The germline gives CDR1 KGHSH, CDR2 LQKENI. The junction had 9 bases not matched to a gene; V was cut back by 4 bases and J by 4 bases. The CDR3 spans 15 residues. In DNA, the CDR3 is TGTGCCAGCTCACAGGGACAGCCTCTATTCTATGGCTACACCTTC. Translating it yields CASSQGQPLFYGYTF.

This clonotype has ten or more counts. The CDR3 reads CASSLTGQGSIEKLFF. CDR3 sequence (DNA): TGTGCCAGCAGTTTAACGGGACAGGGGAGTATCGAAAAACTGTTTTTT. This rearrangement joins TRBV12-3 or TRBV12-4 to TRBJ1-4; 10 nucleotides line up with TRBD1. V lost 2 bases, J lost 8 bases, and 8 bases stayed unmatched. CDR3 length: 16 amino acids.

A few counts support this clonotype. The gene calls are TRBV7-9 and TRBJ2-1; D gene ambiguous. Trimming stripped 0 bases from V and 3 bases from J, with 6 bases between. Germline loops: CDR1 SEHNR, CDR2 FQNEAQ (reference sequence). The CDR3 runs 14 residues. In nucleotides, the CDR3 is TGTGCCAGCAGCTTAGCTCTTGGCTACAATGAGCAGTTCTTC. Its translation: CASSLALGYNEQFF.

This clonotype has just a few counts. This chain connects TRBV5-1 to TRBJ2-7, with 8 nucleotides matching TRBD1. The CDR3 has 15 residues. With 2 bases clipped from V and 4 bases from J, the junction kept 8 bases outside the gene matches. The germline V gene has CDR1 SGHRS and CDR2 YFSETQ. CDR3 sequence: CASSFPGTGVYEQYF. The CDR3 nucleotides are TGCGCCAGCAGCTTTCCCGGGACAGGTGTTTACGAGCAGTACTTC.

The table lists this clonotype with a few counts. This chain joins TRBV5-1 and TRBJ1-2; TRBD1 might be the D (6 bases). CDR3 size: 18 residues. Germline CDR1 reads SGHRS; CDR2 reads YFSETQ. V was shortened by 4 bases and J by 0 bases, with 22 bases between the two germline ends. The CDR3 bases are TGCGCCAGCAGCCCGGCTGCGGGAATCGGGACACCTAACTATGGCTACACCTTC. This codes for CASSPAAGIGTPNYGYTF.

This clonotype was picked up a small number of times. The V gene is TRBV20-1, the J gene TRBJ2-7; D is unclear. The V and J ends lost 7 bases and 3 bases respectively, with 10 bases between them. The CDR3 runs to 11 residues. Germline V gene sequence: CDR1 DFQATT, CDR2 SNEGSKA (reference sequence). Here the CDR3 DNA reads TGCAGTGTTGACGCCGACTACGAGCAGTACTTC. Translation: CSVDADYEQYF.

About this clonotype itself: This may come from a read error, since a much larger clone is one base off. The chain has TRBV5-1 and TRBJ2-7, with D perhaps TRBD1 or TRBD2 (5 bases each). Trimming shortened V by 4 bases and J by 0 bases, and 20 bases separated the two germline ends. Germline CDR1 is SGHRS and CDR2 is YFSETQ. The CDR3 contains 17 residues. The CDR3 region is CASSVWDGGVSSYEQYF. DNA of the CDR3: TGCGCCAGCAGCGTCTGGGACGGAGGCGTAAGCTCCTACGAGCAGTACTTC.

This clonotype has ten or more counts. The V gene is TRBV5-6, the J gene TRBJ2-5; 9 nucleotides match TRBD2. CDR1 and CDR2 (germline): SGHDT, YYEEEE. Trimming removed 3 bases from V and 4 bases from J; junction bases left unmatched: 10. This CDR3 has 16 amino acids. The CDR3 sequence is CASSSLAAGGGETQYF. CDR3 DNA sequence: TGTGCCAGCAGCTCGTTGGCAGCGGGGGGAGGAGAGACCCAGTACTTC.

The chain recombines TRBV2 with TRBJ2-1, with TRBD1 as a possible D gene (6 bases). V was clipped by 6 bases and J by 3 bases, with 15 bases between them. The CDR3 loop spans 15 amino acids. The germline gives CDR1 SNHLY, CDR2 FYNNEI. Here the CDR3 reads CASRMTGALYNEQFF. The CDR3 nucleotides read TGTGCCAGCAGGATGACAGGAGCCCTCTACAATGAGCAGTTCTTC.

This clonotype was recorded at least ten times. V is TRBV7-8 and J is TRBJ2-1; TRBD2 agrees at 7 bases. The V gene end was trimmed by 1 base and the J gene end by 7 bases; junction bases not matched to a gene: 7. Germline values: CDR1 SGHVS, CDR2 FQNEAQ. The CDR3 runs to 15 residues. The CDR3 here is CASSLELLASNEQFF. The DNA for the CDR3 is TGTGCCAGCAGCTTAGAACTACTAGCGAGTAATGAGCAGTTCTTC.

The V call is TRBV7-9, the J call TRBJ2-1; the D gene could be TRBD1 or TRBD2 (5 bases each). This CDR3 has 17 amino acids. CDR1 and CDR2 from the germline V gene are SEHNR and FQNEAQ (reference sequence). Trimming removed 3 bases at V and 0 bases at J, with 15 bases between. The CDR3 sequence is CASSLGTGLSSYNEQFF. CDR3 coding DNA: TGTGCCAGCAGCTTGGGGACGGGTTTAAGCTCCTACAATGAGCAGTTCTTC.

This rearrangement joins TRBV9 to TRBJ2-7, with 7 bases identical to TRBD2. The CDR3 has 15 residues. V gave up 0 bases and J gave up 2 bases; unmatched junction bases: 5. Germline CDR1 and CDR2: SGDLS and YYNGEE. The CDR3 DNA is TGTGCCAGCAGCGTAGCTCCGGGAGGACCCTACGAGCAGTACTTC. Amino acid sequence: CASSVAPGGPYEQYF.

As concerns this clonotype: The junction departs from the called germline gene at one end, perhaps through a read error. CDR3 sequence (DNA): TGTGCCAGTCTCCGGGACAGGGGGCAAGGGACCCAGTACTTC. It yields the protein CASLRDRGQGTQYF. The chain joins TRBV2 to TRBJ2-5, with 12 bases aligning to TRBD1. The CDR3 is 14 amino acids. Germline values: CDR1 SNHLY, CDR2 FYNNEI.

The CDR3 reads CASSVRGSGQETQYF. CDR3 bases: TGTGCCAGCAGCGTCAGGGGCAGCGGCCAAGAGACCCAGTACTTC. The chain carries TRBV7-6 and TRBJ2-5; D might be TRBD1 (6 bases). Trimming took 5 bases from V and 1 from J, leaving 14 bases between them. This CDR3 is built from 15 residues. The germline CDR1 and CDR2 sequences are SGHVS and FNYEAQ. The whole variable domain, filled in from reference TRBV7-6 and TRBJ2-5, reads GAGVSQSPRYKVTKRGQDVALRCDPISGHVSLYWYRQALGQGPEFLTYFNYEAQQDKSGLPNDRFSAERPEGSISTLTIQRTEQRDSAMYRCASSVRGSGQETQYFGPGTRLLVL.

Only a few counts were recorded for this clonotype. CDR3 sequence: CSAFPEGSEGTDTQYF. DNA of the CDR3: TGCAGCGCATTCCCGGAGGGGAGTGAGGGGACAGATACGCAGTATTTT. The chain couples TRBV20-1 to TRBJ2-3; D might be TRBD2 (6 bases). This CDR3 region has 16 residues. From germline, CDR1 is DFQATT and CDR2 SNEGSKA (reference sequence).

The gene calls are TRBV12-3 or TRBV12-4 and TRBJ2-3, with D perhaps TRBD2 (5 bases). Trimming removed 3 bases from V and 0 bases from J, with 7 bases in between. The CDR3 runs 14 residues. As DNA, the CDR3 is TGTGCCAGCAGTTTTGGCGGGAGCACAGATACGCAGTATTTT. Protein: CASSFGGSTDTQYF.

This clonotype occurred many times. The genes are TRBV10-3 and TRBJ2-7; maybe TRBD2 (5 bases). V was clipped by 0 bases and J by 4 bases, with 7 bases between them. Germline V gene lookup returns CDR1 ENHRY and CDR2 SYGVKD. There are 13 residues in the CDR3. CDR3 nucleotide sequence: TGTGCCATCAGTGAGTCAGCGGAGTACGAGCAGTACTTC. Its translation: CAISESAEYEQYF.

This clonotype was seen many times. The rearrangement uses TRBV2 and TRBJ2-7; D perhaps matches TRBD1 (5 bases). This CDR3 has 14 residues. The V and J ends lost 6 bases and 4 bases respectively, with 16 bases between them. Germline CDR1 SNHLY, CDR2 FYNNEI. In DNA form, the CDR3 reads TGTGCCAGCAGAGCTACCTGGACACAATACGAGCAGTACTTC. Its translation is CASRATWTQYEQYF. The full variable domain, rest sourced from reference TRBV2 and TRBJ2-7, is EPEVTQTPSHQVTQMGQEVILRCVPISNHLYFYWYRQILGQKVEFLVSFYNNEISEKSEIFDDQFSVERPDGSNFTLKIRSTKLEDSAMYFCASRATWTQYEQYFGPGTRLTVT.

This clonotype has a handful of counts. The chain uses TRBV3-1 and TRBJ1-3; TRBD1 might be the D (5 bases). The CDR3 is made up of 13 amino acids. V was cut by 4 bases and J by 4 bases, with 8 bases left in between. Germline V lookup: CDR1 LGHDT, CDR2 YNNKEL (reference sequence). The CDR3 reads CASSRTIGNTIYF. The CDR3 DNA follows: TGTGCCAGCAGCCGGACAATCGGAAACACCATATATTTT.

This clonotype was counted many times. V usage is TRBV7-2 and J usage is TRBJ2-1, with 10 bases lining up with TRBD2. Germline CDR1 reads SGHTA; CDR2 reads FQGNSA. The CDR3 consists of 14 residues. The trim removed 4 bases at V and 4 bases at J, leaving 1 base unmatched. CDR3 DNA: TGTGCCAGCAGCTGGACTAGCGGTTACAATGAGCAGTTCTTC. Residues: CASSWTSGYNEQFF. Drawing the rest from reference TRBV7-2 and TRBJ2-1, the complete variable domain is GAGVSQSPSNKVTEKGKDVELRCDPISGHTALYWYRQSLGQGLEFLIYFQGNSAPDKSGLPSDRFSAERTGGSVSTLTIQRTQQEDSAVYLCASSWTSGYNEQFFGPGTRLTVL.